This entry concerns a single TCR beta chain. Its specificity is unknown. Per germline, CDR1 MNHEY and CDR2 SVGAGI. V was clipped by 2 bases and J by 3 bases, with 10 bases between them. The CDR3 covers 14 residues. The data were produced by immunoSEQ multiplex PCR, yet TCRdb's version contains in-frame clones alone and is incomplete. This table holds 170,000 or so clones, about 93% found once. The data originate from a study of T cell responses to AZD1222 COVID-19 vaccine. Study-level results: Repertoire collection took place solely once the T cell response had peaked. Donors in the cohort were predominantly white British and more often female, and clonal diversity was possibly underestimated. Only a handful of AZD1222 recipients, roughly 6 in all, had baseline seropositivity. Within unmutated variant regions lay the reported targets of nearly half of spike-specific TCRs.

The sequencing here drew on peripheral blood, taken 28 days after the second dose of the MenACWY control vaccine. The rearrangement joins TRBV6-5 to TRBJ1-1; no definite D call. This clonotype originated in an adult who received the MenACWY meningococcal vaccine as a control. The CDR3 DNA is TGTGCCAGCAGTTACCCCGGGCAGCACACTGAAGCTTTCTTT. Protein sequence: CASSYPGQHTEAFF.